The clone carrying this T cell receptor beta chain was counted only a few times. Original processing notes: Reference gene primer amplification yielded estimated nucleated cell counts. Only in-frame clones appear in the TCRdb table, and some are missing; sequencing was by immunoSEQ multiplex PCR. V, J and clone size are taken as reported in that table, and D and trimming were inferred from the DNA itself. Among 90,000 to 120,000 clones listed, about three quarters were seen once. This entry comes from a study of blood T cell repertoires in COVID-19. Study-wide background: Samples of COVID-19 (acute and convalescent) were obtained from the United States, Italy and Spain. T cells, B-cell-depleted T cells, or PBMCs supplied cDNA or gDNA.

CDR1 is LNHDA, CDR2 SQIVND, per germline (reference sequence). The CDR3 loop spans 15 amino acids. V shed 6 bases, J shed 1 base, and the junction held 6 bases outside the gene matches. This receptor was taken from a man between 65 and 80 years old with acute or convalescent COVID-19. The sequenced sample was peripheral blood. This chain links TRBV19 with TRBJ2-3; 8 nucleotides align to TRBD2. The CDR3 region is CASSPRRGGTDTQYF. The CDR3 DNA is TGTGCCAGTAGCCCCCGGCGGGGGGGCACAGATACGCAGTATTTT.